Following are 6 T cell receptor beta chains from one sample sequenced in a study of technical replicates of blood from a few donors. The repertoire was sequenced with immunoSEQ multiplex PCR; TCRdb's copy has only in-frame clones and lacks some. The table lists about 91,000 clones, roughly 92% of them singletons. Sequencing used T cells isolated from PBMCs. These receptors were collected from a human donor in good health.

The V call is TRBV7-7, the J call TRBJ2-5; D remains unclear. V lost 5 bases and J lost 5, with 9 bases in between. The V gene's germline CDR1 is SSHAT and CDR2 FNYEAQ (reference sequence). The CDR3 length is 12 residues. CDR3 protein: CASSKIRETQYF. The DNA for the CDR3 is TGTGCCAGCAGCAAAATCAGGGAGACCCAGTACTTC.

V and J are TRBV27 and TRBJ2-1, with 7 bases matching TRBD2. With V trimmed by 8 bases and J by 8 bases, 3 bases remained unmatched. CDR1 and CDR2 (germline): MNHEY, SMNVEV (reference sequence). The CDR3 covers 11 residues. CDR3 DNA sequence: TGTGCCAGCGGGGGGGGGTATGAGCAGTTCTTC. It encodes CASGGGYEQFF.

The genes are TRBV5-1 and TRBJ2-5, with TRBD2 matching 11 bases. CDR3 length: 15 residues. Germline values: CDR1 SGHRS, CDR2 YFSETQ. Germline trimming cut 7 bases from V and 5 bases from J; bases unmatched to any gene: 10. CDR3 DNA sequence: TGCGCCAGCTCTCCTAGCGGGAGGACCCCGGAGACCCAGTACTTC. Translation gives CASSPSGRTPETQYF.

V and J are TRBV15 and TRBJ2-5; D ambiguous. The CDR3 runs 14 residues. V was pared by 1 base and J by 0 bases, with 6 bases between. Germline lookup yields CDR1 LNHNV and CDR2 YYDKDF (reference sequence). The CDR3 spells CATSRADNQETQYF. In DNA form, the CDR3 reads TGTGCCACCAGCAGAGCTGACAACCAAGAGACCCAGTACTTC.

The gene calls are TRBV6-5 and TRBJ1-1; D might be TRBD1 (5 bases). The CDR3 totals 15 residues. Trimming removed 2 bases from V and 3 bases from J, with 13 bases in between. Germline CDR1 and CDR2: MNHEY and SVGAGI. CDR3 in amino acids: CASSYLGGGDTEAFF. DNA of the CDR3: TGTGCCAGCAGTTACCTCGGGGGTGGGGACACTGAAGCTTTCTTT.

The chain employs TRBV4-1 and TRBJ1-4, with 9 bases lining up with TRBD1. Germline assignment: CDR1 MGHRA and CDR2 YSYEKL. This CDR3 has 15 residues. V shed 3 bases and J 5 bases; nucleotides not matched to a gene: 4. CDR3 protein: CASSQQTGGNEKLFF. CDR3 bases: TGCGCCAGCAGCCAGCAGACAGGGGGAAATGAAAAACTGTTTTTT.